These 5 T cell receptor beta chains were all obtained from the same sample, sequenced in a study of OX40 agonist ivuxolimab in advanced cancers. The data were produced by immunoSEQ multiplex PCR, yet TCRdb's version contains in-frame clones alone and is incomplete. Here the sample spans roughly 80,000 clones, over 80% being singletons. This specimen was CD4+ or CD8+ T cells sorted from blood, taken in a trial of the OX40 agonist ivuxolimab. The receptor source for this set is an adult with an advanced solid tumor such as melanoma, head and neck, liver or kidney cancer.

Written as DNA, the CDR3 is TGCGCCAGCAGCCAAGAGGAAAACTATGGCTACACCTTC. This codes for CASSQEENYGYTF. The rearrangement uses TRBV4-3 and TRBJ1-2; the D is unclear. The CDR3 sequence is 13 residues long. The germline V gene has CDR1 LGHNA and CDR2 YSLEER. Deletions cut 0 bases from V and 2 bases from J, with 4 bases between.

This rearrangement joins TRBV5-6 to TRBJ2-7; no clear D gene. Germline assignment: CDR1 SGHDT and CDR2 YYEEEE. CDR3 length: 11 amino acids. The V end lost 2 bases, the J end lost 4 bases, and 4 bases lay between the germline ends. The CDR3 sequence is CASSFEYEQYF. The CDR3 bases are TGTGCCAGCAGCTTTGAATACGAGCAGTACTTC.

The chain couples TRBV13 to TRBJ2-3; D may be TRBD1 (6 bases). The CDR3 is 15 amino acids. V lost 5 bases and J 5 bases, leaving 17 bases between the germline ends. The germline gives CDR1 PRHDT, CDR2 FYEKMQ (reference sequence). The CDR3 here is CASSPTGDRLDTQYF. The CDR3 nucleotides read TGTGCCAGCAGCCCAACCGGCGACAGGTTAGATACGCAGTATTTT.

Here the CDR3 DNA reads TGTGCCAGCAGTGGAGACAGGATCTATGGCTACACCTTC. Its translation: CASSGDRIYGYTF. J is TRBJ1-2 and V is TRBV25-1; perhaps TRBD1 as D (6 bases). V was cut by 4 bases and J by 4 bases, with 10 bases left in between. Germline V gene data show CDR1 as MGHDK and CDR2 as SYGVNS. The CDR3 spans 13 residues.

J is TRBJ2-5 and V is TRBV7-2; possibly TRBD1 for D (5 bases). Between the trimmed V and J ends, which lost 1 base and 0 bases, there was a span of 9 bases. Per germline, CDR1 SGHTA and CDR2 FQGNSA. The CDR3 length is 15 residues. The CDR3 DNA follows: TGTGCCAGCAGCTTAGTGTCAGGGAACCAAGAGACCCAGTACTTC. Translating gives CASSLVSGNQETQYF.